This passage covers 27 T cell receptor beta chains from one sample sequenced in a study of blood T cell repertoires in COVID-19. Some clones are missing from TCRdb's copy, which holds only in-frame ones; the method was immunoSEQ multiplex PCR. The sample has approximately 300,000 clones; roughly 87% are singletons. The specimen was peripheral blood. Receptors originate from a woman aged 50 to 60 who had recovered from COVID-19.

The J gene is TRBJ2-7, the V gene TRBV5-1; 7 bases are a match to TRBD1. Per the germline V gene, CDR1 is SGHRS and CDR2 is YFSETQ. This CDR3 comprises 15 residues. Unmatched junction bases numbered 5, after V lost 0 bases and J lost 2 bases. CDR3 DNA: TGCGCCAGCAGCTTGGCACAGGGGATAACCTACGAGCAGTACTTC. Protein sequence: CASSLAQGITYEQYF. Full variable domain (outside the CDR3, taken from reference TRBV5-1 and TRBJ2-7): KAGVTQTPRYLIKTRGQQVTLSCSPISGHRSVSWYQQTPGQGLQFLFEYFSETQRNKGNFPGRFSGRQFSNSRSEMNVSTLELGDSALYLCASSLAQGITYEQYFGPGTRLTVT.

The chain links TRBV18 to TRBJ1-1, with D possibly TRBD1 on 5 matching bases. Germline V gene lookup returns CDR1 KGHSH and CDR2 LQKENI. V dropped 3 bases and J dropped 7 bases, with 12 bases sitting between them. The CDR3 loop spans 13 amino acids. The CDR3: CASSPFPGGEAFF. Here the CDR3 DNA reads TGTGCCAGCTCACCTTTCCCCGGGGGTGAAGCTTTCTTT.

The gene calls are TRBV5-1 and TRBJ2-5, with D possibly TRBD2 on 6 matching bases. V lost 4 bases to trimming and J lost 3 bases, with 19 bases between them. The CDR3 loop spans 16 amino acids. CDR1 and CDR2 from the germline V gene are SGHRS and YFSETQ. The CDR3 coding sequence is TGCGCCAGCAGCCTCAAGTGGGAGGCCCCGGAAGAGACCCAGTACTTC. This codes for CASSLKWEAPEETQYF.

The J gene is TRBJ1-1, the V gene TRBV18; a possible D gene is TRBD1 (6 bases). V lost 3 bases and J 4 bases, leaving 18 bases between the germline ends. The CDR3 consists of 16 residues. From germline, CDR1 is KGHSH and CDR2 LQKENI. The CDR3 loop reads CASSPLYGGSATEAFF. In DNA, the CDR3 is TGTGCCAGCTCACCTTTGTATGGGGGCTCCGCCACTGAAGCTTTCTTT.

CDR3: CASIPNWTGRTEAFF. In nucleotides, the CDR3 is TGTGCCAGCATCCCGAACTGGACAGGTCGCACTGAAGCTTTCTTT. This chain links TRBV6-2 or TRBV6-3 with TRBJ1-1; 7 nucleotides align to TRBD1. CDR3 length: 15 residues. Germline V lookup: CDR1 MNHEY, CDR2 SVGEGT. V gave up 7 bases and J gave up 4 bases; unmatched junction bases: 12.

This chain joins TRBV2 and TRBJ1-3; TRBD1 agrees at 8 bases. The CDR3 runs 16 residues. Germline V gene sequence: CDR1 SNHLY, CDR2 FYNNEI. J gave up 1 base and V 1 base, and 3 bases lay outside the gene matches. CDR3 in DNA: TGTGCCAGCAGTGAAGGCAGGGGGCTTTCTGGAAACACCATATATTTT. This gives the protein CASSEGRGLSGNTIYF.

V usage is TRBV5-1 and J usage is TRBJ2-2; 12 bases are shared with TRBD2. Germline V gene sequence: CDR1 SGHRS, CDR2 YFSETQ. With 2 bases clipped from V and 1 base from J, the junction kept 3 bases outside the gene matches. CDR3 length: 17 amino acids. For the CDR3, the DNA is TGCGCCAGCAGCTTCCTAGCGGGGGGGCAGAACACCGGGGAGCTGTTTTTT. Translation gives CASSFLAGGQNTGELFF.

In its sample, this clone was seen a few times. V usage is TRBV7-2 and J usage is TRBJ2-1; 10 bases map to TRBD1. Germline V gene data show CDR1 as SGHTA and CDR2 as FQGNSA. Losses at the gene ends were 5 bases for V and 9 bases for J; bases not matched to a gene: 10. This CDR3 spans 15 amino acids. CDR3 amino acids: CASSQDRGSRREQFF. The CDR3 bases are TGTGCCAGCAGCCAGGACAGGGGGTCACGTCGTGAGCAGTTCTTC.

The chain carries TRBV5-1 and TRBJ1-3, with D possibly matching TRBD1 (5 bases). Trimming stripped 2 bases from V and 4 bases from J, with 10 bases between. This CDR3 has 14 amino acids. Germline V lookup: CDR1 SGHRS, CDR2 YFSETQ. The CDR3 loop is CASSLAGAGNTIYF. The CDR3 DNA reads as TGCGCCAGCAGCTTAGCTGGGGCCGGAAACACCATATATTTT.

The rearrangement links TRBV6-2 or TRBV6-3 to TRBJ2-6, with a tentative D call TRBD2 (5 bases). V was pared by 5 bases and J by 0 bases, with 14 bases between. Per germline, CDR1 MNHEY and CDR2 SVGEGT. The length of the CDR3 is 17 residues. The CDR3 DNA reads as TGTGCCAGCAGTGACCGACCGGGGAACTCTGGGGCCAACGTCCTGACTTTC. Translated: CASSDRPGNSGANVLTF.

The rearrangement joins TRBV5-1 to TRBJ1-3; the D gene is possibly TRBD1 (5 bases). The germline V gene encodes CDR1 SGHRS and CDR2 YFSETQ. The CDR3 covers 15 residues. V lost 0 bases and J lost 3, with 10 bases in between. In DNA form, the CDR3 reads TGCGCCAGCAGCTTGGGTTCAGGGTATGGAAACACCATATATTTT. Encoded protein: CASSLGSGYGNTIYF.

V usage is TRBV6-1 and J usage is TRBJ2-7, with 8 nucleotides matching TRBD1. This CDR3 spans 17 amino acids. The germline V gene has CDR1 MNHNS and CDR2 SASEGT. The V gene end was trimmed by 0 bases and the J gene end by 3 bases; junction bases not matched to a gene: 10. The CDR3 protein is CASSEATKHRGFYEQYF. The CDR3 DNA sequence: TGTGCCAGCAGTGAAGCGACCAAACACAGGGGGTTCTACGAGCAGTACTTC.

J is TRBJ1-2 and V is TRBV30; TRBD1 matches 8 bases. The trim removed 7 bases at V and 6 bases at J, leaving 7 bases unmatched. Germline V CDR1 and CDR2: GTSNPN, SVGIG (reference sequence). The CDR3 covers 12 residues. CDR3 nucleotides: TGTGCCTCTCGGACAGGGAGGCATGGCTACACCTTC. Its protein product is CASRTGRHGYTF.

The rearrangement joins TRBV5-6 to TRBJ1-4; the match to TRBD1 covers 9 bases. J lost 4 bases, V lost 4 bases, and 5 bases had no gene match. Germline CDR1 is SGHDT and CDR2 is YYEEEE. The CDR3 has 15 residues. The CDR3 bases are TGTGCCAGCAGCGGGGGACAGGGACTTAATGAAAAACTGTTTTTT. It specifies CASSGGQGLNEKLFF.

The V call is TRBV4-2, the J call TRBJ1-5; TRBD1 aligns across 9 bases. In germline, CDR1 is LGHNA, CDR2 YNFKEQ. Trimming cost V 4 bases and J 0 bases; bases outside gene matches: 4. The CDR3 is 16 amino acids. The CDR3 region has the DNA TGTGCCAGCAGCCCCCGGACAGGGGTTAGCAATCAGCCCCAGCATTTT. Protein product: CASSPRTGVSNQPQHF.

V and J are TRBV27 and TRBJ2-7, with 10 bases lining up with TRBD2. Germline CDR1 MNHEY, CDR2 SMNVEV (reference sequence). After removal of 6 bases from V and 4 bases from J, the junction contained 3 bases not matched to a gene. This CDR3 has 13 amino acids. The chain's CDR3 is CASSPAGGYEQYF. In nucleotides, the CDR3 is TGTGCCAGCAGCCCAGCGGGAGGGTACGAGCAGTACTTC.

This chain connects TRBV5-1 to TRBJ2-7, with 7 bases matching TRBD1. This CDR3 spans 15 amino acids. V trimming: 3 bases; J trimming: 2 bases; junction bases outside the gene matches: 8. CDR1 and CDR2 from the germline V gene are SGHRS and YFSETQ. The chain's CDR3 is CASSSPDRAAYEQYF. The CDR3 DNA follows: TGCGCCAGCAGCTCCCCAGACAGGGCCGCCTACGAGCAGTACTTC.

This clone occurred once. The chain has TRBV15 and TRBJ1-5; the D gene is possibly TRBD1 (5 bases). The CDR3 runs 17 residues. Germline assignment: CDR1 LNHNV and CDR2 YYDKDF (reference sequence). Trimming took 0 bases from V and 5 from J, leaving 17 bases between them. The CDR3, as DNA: TGTGCCACCAGCAGAGAAGGAGCAGGGCCGCAGGATCAGCCCCAGCATTTT. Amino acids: CATSREGAGPQDQPQHF.

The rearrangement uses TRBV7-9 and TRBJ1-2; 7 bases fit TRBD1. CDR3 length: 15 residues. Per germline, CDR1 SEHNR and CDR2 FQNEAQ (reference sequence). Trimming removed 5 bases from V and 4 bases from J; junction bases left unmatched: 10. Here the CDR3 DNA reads TGTGCCAGCAGCCACTCAAGACAGGGTAGCTATGGCTACACCTTC. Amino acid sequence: CASSHSRQGSYGYTF.

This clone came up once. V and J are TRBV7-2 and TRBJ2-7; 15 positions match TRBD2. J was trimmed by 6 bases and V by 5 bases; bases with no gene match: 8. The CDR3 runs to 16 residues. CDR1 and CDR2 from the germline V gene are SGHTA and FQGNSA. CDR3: CASSTRRTSGGGEQYF. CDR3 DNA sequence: TGTGCCAGCAGCACCCGACGGACTAGCGGGGGGGGCGAGCAGTACTTC.

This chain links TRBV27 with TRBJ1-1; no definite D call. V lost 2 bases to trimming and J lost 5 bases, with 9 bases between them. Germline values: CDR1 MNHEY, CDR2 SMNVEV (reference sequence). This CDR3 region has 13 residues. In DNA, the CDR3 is TGTGCCAGCAGTTTACACGAGGGTACTGAAGCTTTCTTT. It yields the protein CASSLHEGTEAFF.

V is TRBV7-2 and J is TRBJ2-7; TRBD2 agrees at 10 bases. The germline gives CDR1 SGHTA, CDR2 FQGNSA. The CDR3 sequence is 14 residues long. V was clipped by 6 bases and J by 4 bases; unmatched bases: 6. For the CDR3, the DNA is TGTGCCAGCAGTCCTCTAGCGGGAGCATACGAGCAGTACTTC. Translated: CASSPLAGAYEQYF.

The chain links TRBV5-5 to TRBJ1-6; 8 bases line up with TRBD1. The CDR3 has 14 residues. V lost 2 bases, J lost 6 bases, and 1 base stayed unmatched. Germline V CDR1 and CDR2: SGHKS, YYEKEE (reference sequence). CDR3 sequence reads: CASSLQGGNSPLHF. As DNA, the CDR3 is TGTGCCAGCAGCTTACAGGGGGGTAATTCACCCCTCCACTTT.

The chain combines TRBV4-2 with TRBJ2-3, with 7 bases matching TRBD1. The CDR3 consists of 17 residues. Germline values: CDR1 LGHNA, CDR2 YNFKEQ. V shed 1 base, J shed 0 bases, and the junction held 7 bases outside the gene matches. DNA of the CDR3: TGTGCCAGCAGCCAAGTCCCCGGGACAGCTAGCACAGATACGCAGTATTTT. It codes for CASSQVPGTASTDTQYF.

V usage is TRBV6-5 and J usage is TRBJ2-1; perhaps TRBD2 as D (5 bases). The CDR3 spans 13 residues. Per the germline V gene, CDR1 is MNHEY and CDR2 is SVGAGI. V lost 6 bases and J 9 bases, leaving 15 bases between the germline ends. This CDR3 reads CASSAGSFSEQFF. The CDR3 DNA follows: TGTGCCAGCAGCGCTGGGAGCTTCAGTGAGCAGTTCTTC.

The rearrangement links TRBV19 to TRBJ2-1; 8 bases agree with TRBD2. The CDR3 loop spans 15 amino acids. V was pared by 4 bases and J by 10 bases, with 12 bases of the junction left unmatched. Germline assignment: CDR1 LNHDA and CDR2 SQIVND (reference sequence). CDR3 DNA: TGTGCCAGTAGTAGGGGGGGCGGGAGGCTAATAGAGCAGTTCTTC. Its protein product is CASSRGGGRLIEQFF. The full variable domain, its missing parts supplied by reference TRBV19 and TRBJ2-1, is DGGITQSPKYLFRKEGQNVTLSCEQNLNHDAMYWYRQDPGQGLRLIYYSQIVNDFQKGDIAEGYSVSREKKESFPLTVTSAQKNPTAFYLCASSRGGGRLIEQFFGPGTRLTVL.

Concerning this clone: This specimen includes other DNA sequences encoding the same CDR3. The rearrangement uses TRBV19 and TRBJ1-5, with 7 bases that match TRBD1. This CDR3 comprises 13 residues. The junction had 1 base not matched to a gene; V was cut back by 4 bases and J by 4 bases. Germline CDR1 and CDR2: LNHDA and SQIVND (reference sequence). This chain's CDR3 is CASSTQGNQPQHF. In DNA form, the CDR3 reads TGTGCCAGTAGTACACAGGGGAATCAGCCCCAGCATTTT.